The TCR beta chain under discussion was sequenced for a study of T-cell reconstitution after alpha-beta-depleted transplantation in children. Unique molecular identifiers were used to barcode this TCRbeta library. TCRdb reprocessed the PCR reads with MiXCR, giving one entry per CDR3 protein. The table lists around 370,000 distinct CDR3 sequences, approximately 10% of them singletons. After removal of 4 bases from V and 7 bases from J, the junction contained 10 bases not matched to a gene. The CDR3 is 16 residues long. Per the germline V gene, CDR1 is SGHRS and CDR2 is YFSETQ. This TCR came from a human donor who donated a stem cell graft to a child with acute lymphoblastic leukemia. The chain employs TRBV5-1 and TRBJ1-4, with 10 bases matching TRBD1. This specimen was PBMCs from the stem cell graft donor, taken from the stem cell graft. In nucleotides, the CDR3 is TGCGCCAGCAGCGCGGGGACAGGGGCCCTTAGTGAAAAACTGTTTTTT. It translates to CASSAGTGALSEKLFF.